This note documents a single T cell receptor (beta chain) sequence. This entry comes from a study of blood T cell repertoires in COVID-19. Study in general: Sites across the United States, Italy and Spain contributed samples from acute and convalescent COVID-19. T cells, B-cell-depleted T cells, or PBMCs provided the cDNA or gDNA that served as material.

Authors' methods: Amplification of reference gene primers provided the estimated nucleated cell counts. The data were produced by immunoSEQ multiplex PCR, yet TCRdb's version contains in-frame clones alone and is incomplete. That table is the source of V, J and clone size, and D and trimming were worked out from the DNA. The sample has more than 150,000 clones; around 87% are singletons. The length of the CDR3 is 14 residues. Germline V gene data show CDR1 as SGHTA and CDR2 as FQGNSA. The trim removed 3 bases at V and 3 bases at J, leaving 3 bases unmatched. Input material: peripheral blood. The TCR originated in a man between 40 and 49 years old with active or convalescent COVID-19. V usage is TRBV7-2 and J usage is TRBJ1-2; 8 bases fit TRBD1. CDR3 DNA: TGTGCCAGCAGCTTTGCGGACAGGGACTATGGCTACACCTTC. It translates to CASSFADRDYGYTF.